The present T cell receptor beta chain was sequenced within a study of shared clonotypes between healthy human individuals (dated by TCRdb to the early 2020s). General notes on the study: The cohort comprised two women and a few men aged 18 to 49 years. For each donor, CD4 naive and CD4 memory were each run on three plates, CD8 naive on two plates, and CD8 memory on one plate. The study deeply sequenced blood TCR repertoires of roughly five healthy adults to estimate repertoire size and the extent of clonotype sharing between individuals. Libraries were prepared and TCR repertoires were sequenced by different laboratories using diverse techniques, in order to increase sequencing depth and limit assay-specific biases. Leukapheresis yielded between about 0.85 and 10 billion PBMCs per donor.

What the research found in general, with its limitations: About 5% of naive CD4, 3.5% of naive CD8, about 2.5% of memory CD4, and approximately 0.39% of memory CD8 clonotypes were shared across a few donors. Pairwise subsampling indicated that sequencing depth was expected to affect the degree of clonotype sharing among donors. Naive subsets generally had larger estimated clonotype richness than memory subsets. Because the study included only a small number of donors, the genetic and exposure-history diversity represented was limited. Clonotypes shared by all four sorted-subset donors showed higher generation probabilities than non-shared clonotypes. Rarefaction of sorted-subset datasets indicated incomplete sequencing despite the large sequencing depth. Sampling was limited to blood, and TCR repertoires in tissue likely differ from TCR repertoires in blood.

The donors were healthy, HIV-negative adults who had no recently reported acute infections or vaccinations. Every donor was a Caucasian adult residing in Nashville, Tennessee, USA. CD4+ T cells were enriched through magnetic negative selection, after which naive cells were positively selected on CD45RA and the remaining negative fraction served as the memory subset. Blood was obtained by leukapheresis, after which PBMCs were separated by Ficoll-Histopaque density gradient centrifugation and cryopreserved in liquid nitrogen vapor phase. Purity and quantity of every magnetically sorted T cell population were checked by analytical flow cytometry. Each sorted fraction had its genomic DNA isolated and then quantified by UV absorbance on a Nanodrop 2000c. The CDR3 runs 12 residues from the cysteine to the phenylalanine. CDR3 DNA only is kept here, 36 bases in frame from base 1. At the junction V is shortened by 0 bases and J by 5 bases, with 5 bases in between. CDR1 and CDR2, looked up from the germline V gene (reference sequence), are SGHNT and YYREEE.

TCR CDR3 regions were amplified from genomic DNA by multiplex PCR using the deep immunoSEQ assay. Extracted genomic DNA from each cell subset was distributed evenly across all wells of several immunoSEQ 96-well plates, and each plate was treated as a replicate. For sorted subsets, each replicate PCR was loaded with about 0.2 ug genomic DNA, equivalent to 30,000 or so T cell genomes. The purified libraries were quantified using a Qubit 3.0 fluorometer, sized with a Bioanalyzer 2100, and then quantified again using the KAPA Library Quantification kit. A separate single-read 150-cycle Illumina NextSeq 550 flow cell was used to sequence each immunoSEQ 96-well plate. Per the source publication's procedure: Because the immunoSEQ output included only junctional sequences and no quality scores, the filtering could not be the same as the filtering used for full-length reads. Sequences were annotated with PyIR, a Python wrapper for IgBLAST v1.9, using IMGT germline references to assign V/J genes and CDR3. Reads were filtered out if the reads had weak V/J assignments (E-value above 1e-6), no CDR3, stop codons, out-of-frame junctions, or ambiguous translated residues. V3J clonotypes were defined by identical inferred V gene, J gene, and CDR3 amino acid sequence. Percentage overlap between repertoires was calculated by dividing the number of shared unique clonotypes by the size of the smaller repertoire. Richness of each repertoire was evaluated using RTK rarefaction, the Chao1 estimator, and Recon v2.1 estimates of unobserved clonotypes. For all TCRbeta clonotypes obtained by the gDNA method from several donors, generation probabilities were computed with OLGA. Sourced from immuneACCESS, this table was stored by TCRdb with only in-frame sequences that have V and J called. A share of the clones is absent; for the studies checked, an unresolved V gene accounts for under half, and the remainder has no known explanation. The V and J calls and clone size are taken from that table; D and trimming were inferred from the DNA. The table for this sample lists over 1.5 million clones; roughly 98% of them were counted only once. 0.4% to 0.55% of the sample is in the top ten clones.

This clone was detected only a few times. What antigen it recognizes has not been identified. Base qualities are missing; no much larger clone stands one base away. Within the sample, other DNA sequences also encode this same CDR3. The sequenced material came from naive CD4+ T cells sorted from blood. Interpreted using the paper, the cell subset or site label stands for: CD45RA+ positively selected. The sequence came from a man aged 30 to 45 in good health. The chain is encoded by TRBV5-4 joined to TRBJ2-5; no D gene call is confident. The bases are TGTGCCAGCAGCTTGGCCCGGGAGACCCAGTACTTC. This yields the protein CASSLARETQYF.